The 23 T cell receptor beta chains in this list originate from one sample, sequenced in a study of monozygotic twins with inflammatory bowel disease (dated by TCRdb to between 2017 and 2020). Library preparation used 5' RACE. Sequencing was carried out with an Illumina HiSeq 2500. TCRdb reanalyzed the reads, keeping one entry per CDR3 protein sequence and omitting DNA. This sample's table lists 160,000 or so distinct CDR3 sequences. The ten largest clones take up 2.4% of the sample. Sample: blood. The receptors originated from a human donor with ulcerative colitis or Crohn's disease, or a healthy co-twin of an affected twin (not recorded which).

The CDR3 is CASSDFEGDTQYF. The chain employs TRBV6-4 and TRBJ2-3; without DNA, the TCRdb call of TRBD2 cannot be checked. This CDR3 is 13 amino acids long. The germline CDR1 and CDR2 sequences are MRHNA and SNTAGT.

The chain carries TRBV28 and TRBJ1-1; TCRdb's assignment of TRBD1 cannot be checked, as there is no DNA. The CDR3 consists of 14 residues. Germline CDR1 reads MDHEN; CDR2 reads SYDVKM. The CDR3 protein is CATTTGGMNTEAFF. The variable domain in full, completed from reference TRBV28 and TRBJ1-1, reads DVKVTQSSRYLVKRTGEKVFLECVQDMDHENMFWYRQDPGLGLRLIYFSYDVKMKEKGDIPEGYSVSREKKERFSLILESASTNQTSMYLCATTTGGMNTEAFFGQGTRLTVV.

J is TRBJ2-7 and V is TRBV7-9; the TCRdb call, TRBD1, lacks DNA for checking. Germline loops: CDR1 SEHNR, CDR2 FQNEAQ (reference sequence). The CDR3 sequence is 15 residues long. CDR3 residues: CASSLARQAGDEQYF.

The V and J genes are TRBV6-1 and TRBJ1-3; TCRdb's D call, TRBD1, is unchecked because there is no DNA. Per germline, CDR1 MNHNS and CDR2 SASEGT. There are 14 residues in the CDR3. CDR3 residues: CASRITGAGNTIYF.

The rearrangement joins TRBV4-2 to TRBJ1-4; TCRdb gives TRBD1 as the D gene, but with no DNA this cannot be confirmed. The CDR3 is made up of 14 amino acids. Germline V gene sequence: CDR1 LGHNA, CDR2 YNFKEQ. This CDR3 is CASSTEGSNEKLFF.

V gene TRBV6-1 combines with J gene TRBJ2-1; TCRdb calls TRBD1, which cannot be checked without DNA. The CDR3 has 15 amino acids. CDR1 and CDR2 (germline): MNHNS, SASEGT. The CDR3 here is CASRERGADYNEQFF.

The CDR3 sequence: CASSPTAKGIYGYTF. The chain joins TRBV7-9 to TRBJ1-2; there is no DNA to check the TCRdb D call of TRBD1. Germline V gene lookup returns CDR1 SEHNR and CDR2 FQNEAQ (reference sequence). The CDR3 has 15 amino acids.

The chain combines TRBV9 with TRBJ2-5; TCRdb lists TRBD1, though no DNA is available to test this call. This CDR3 contains 15 residues. CDR1 is SGDLS, CDR2 YYNGEE, per germline. This chain's CDR3 is CASSPITGPRETQYF.

The genes are TRBV18 and TRBJ2-7; TCRdb designates TRBD2, a call that cannot be tested without DNA. This CDR3 is 16 amino acids long. Germline values: CDR1 KGHSH, CDR2 LQKENI. This CDR3 is CASSPQRTSGGYEQYF.

J is TRBJ2-7 and V is TRBV20-1; the TRBD2 assignment by TCRdb is unverifiable without DNA. This CDR3 has 16 amino acids. Germline V gene data show CDR1 as DFQATT and CDR2 as SNEGSKA (reference sequence). This CDR3 reads CSAKILAGGRYYEQYF.

V gene TRBV11-1 combines with J gene TRBJ1-6; no DNA is available, so the TRBD1 call from TCRdb remains unchecked. The CDR3 contains 16 residues. Germline values: CDR1 SGHAT, CDR2 FQDESV (reference sequence). CDR3 protein: CASSLSGTGGWPPLHF.

J is TRBJ2-2 and V is TRBV20-1; the TCRdb call, TRBD1, lacks DNA for checking. CDR3 size: 14 residues. From germline, CDR1 is DFQATT and CDR2 SNEGSKA (reference sequence). This CDR3 is CSAYGGLNTGELFF.

V gene TRBV7-6 combines with J gene TRBJ2-3; without DNA, the TCRdb call of TRBD2 cannot be checked. The CDR3 has 14 amino acids. Germline CDR1 is SGHVS and CDR2 is FNYEAQ. The CDR3 here is CASSLALKGDTQYF.

The chain carries TRBV12-3 or TRBV12-4 and TRBJ1-1; TCRdb picks TRBD1, but there is no DNA to check that call. The CDR3 has 16 amino acids. CDR3 amino acids: CASSYPGQGARTEAFF.

The rearrangement links TRBV7-3 to TRBJ2-1; TCRdb outputs TRBD2, but without DNA this stays unchecked. Per germline, CDR1 SGHTA and CDR2 FQGTGA. CDR3 length equals 17 residues. CDR3 sequence: CASSPQTSGPSYNEQFF.

The chain is built from TRBV28 and TRBJ2-1; TCRdb proposes TRBD1, but this gene call is untestable without DNA. CDR3 length: 14 amino acids. Germline CDR1 reads MDHEN; CDR2 reads SYDVKM. CDR3 region: CASTLTGKYNEQFF.

This chain links TRBV7-2 with TRBJ2-1; the TCRdb D gene call, TRBD1, has no DNA to confirm it. The CDR3 extends over 16 amino acids. Germline CDR1 reads SGHTA; CDR2 reads FQGNSA. CDR3 in amino acids: CASSLASGAGYNEQFF.

The CDR3: CASSPQGHIQAFF. The chain links TRBV9 to TRBJ1-1. This CDR3 is 13 amino acids long. In germline, CDR1 is SGDLS, CDR2 YYNGEE. The variable domain in full, completed from reference TRBV9 and TRBJ1-1, reads DSGVTQTPKHLITATGQRVTLRCSPRSGDLSVYWYQQSLDQGLQFLIQYYNGEERAKGNILERFSAQQFPDLHSELNLSSLELGDSALYFCASSPQGHIQAFFGQGTRLTVV.

The V and J genes are TRBV10-2 and TRBJ2-1; TCRdb lists TRBD1, though no DNA is available to test this call. The CDR3 totals 15 residues. CDR1 is WSHSY and CDR2 is SAAADI in the germline V gene. CDR3 protein: CASSVTGRGLRGQFF.

The chain has TRBV5-1 and TRBJ1-1; absent DNA, TCRdb's TRBD1 call cannot be checked. CDR3 length: 15 residues. CDR1 and CDR2 (germline): SGHRS, YFSETQ. The CDR3 here is CASSRTRGGGTEAFF.

The chain recombines TRBV18 with TRBJ1-1; checking the TCRdb D call of TRBD1 is not possible without DNA. The germline gives CDR1 KGHSH, CDR2 LQKENI. The CDR3 is made up of 15 amino acids. CDR3 in amino acids: CASSPQPVGYTEAFF.

This chain's CDR3 is CASSSPGGNTIYF. The V and J genes are TRBV7-9 and TRBJ1-3. This CDR3 region has 13 residues. Germline values: CDR1 SEHNR, CDR2 FQNEAQ (reference sequence).

The gene calls are TRBV24-1 and TRBJ2-2; TCRdb gives TRBD1 as the D gene, but with no DNA this cannot be confirmed. The germline gives CDR1 KGHDR, CDR2 SFDVKD. The CDR3 consists of 14 residues. CDR3 sequence reads: CATSVPGGTGELFF.